A selection of T cell receptor beta chains follows, all from one sample in a study of blood T cell repertoires in COVID-19. Profiling relied on immunoSEQ multiplex PCR, and the TCRdb table lists in-frame clones only, not all of them. The sample has more than 65,000 clones, just under 80% seen once. Material: peripheral blood. Every receptor here comes from a woman in her sixties or seventies with acute or convalescent COVID-19. Each CDR3 is given with its conserved first and last residue. The order of the fields is D gene, V gene, J gene, clone size, CDR3 protein, CDR3 DNA. The D gene is left open where the match is weak. Not every row has a clone size; where given, it reads once, few, many or a size class.

D gene: NA; V gene: TRBV5-1; J gene: TRBJ1-1; clone size: once; CDR3 protein: CASSLVQGNTEAFF; CDR3 DNA: TGCGCCAGCAGCTTGGTCCAGGGTAACACTGAAGCTTTCTTT
D gene: NA; V gene: TRBV3-1/TRBV3-2; J gene: TRBJ1-6; clone size: NA; CDR3 protein: CASSQMGTDNSPLHF; CDR3 DNA: TGTGCCAGCAGCCAGATGGGCACGGATAATTCACCCCTCCACTTT
D gene: NA; V gene: TRBV28; J gene: TRBJ1-2; clone size: few; CDR3 protein: CASSPVGLSNYGYTF; CDR3 DNA: TGTGCCAGCAGCCCTGTGGGGCTTTCAAACTATGGCTACACCTTC
D gene: TRBD1; V gene: TRBV29-1; J gene: TRBJ1-1; clone size: NA; CDR3 protein: CSAGQGLNTEAFF; CDR3 DNA: TGCAGCGCAGGACAGGGATTGAACACTGAAGCTTTCTTT
D gene: NA; V gene: TRBV4-3; J gene: TRBJ1-6; clone size: NA; CDR3 protein: CASSQEVEVTLSSPLHF; CDR3 DNA: TGCGCCAGCAGCCAAGAAGTCGAGGTAACTTTAAGTTCACCCCTCCACTTT
D gene: NA; V gene: TRBV27; J gene: TRBJ1-1; clone size: NA; CDR3 protein: CASSFLGREAFF; CDR3 DNA: TGTGCCAGCAGTTTTCTGGGCCGTGAAGCTTTCTTT
D gene: NA; V gene: TRBV18; J gene: TRBJ1-2; clone size: NA; CDR3 protein: CASSPGVLTNYGYTF; CDR3 DNA: TGTGCCAGCTCACCCGGGGTTTTAACTAACTATGGCTACACCTTC
D gene: NA; V gene: TRBV10-3; J gene: TRBJ2-3; clone size: NA; CDR3 protein: CAITPAGARTDTQYF; CDR3 DNA: TGTGCCATCACCCCTGCGGGGGCCCGCACAGATACGCAGTATTTT
D gene: TRBD1; V gene: TRBV7-9; J gene: TRBJ2-7; clone size: NA; CDR3 protein: CASSTLGTGVHEQYF; CDR3 DNA: TGTGCCAGCAGCACCTTGGGGACAGGGGTGCACGAGCAGTACTTC
D gene: NA; V gene: TRBV5-7; J gene: TRBJ1-2; clone size: NA; CDR3 protein: CASSSEGGDYGYTF; CDR3 DNA: TGTGCCAGCAGCTCAGAAGGGGGGGACTATGGCTACACCTTC
D gene: NA; V gene: TRBV27; J gene: TRBJ1-5; clone size: few; CDR3 protein: CASSLSTGRQPQHF; CDR3 DNA: TGTGCCAGCAGTTTATCTACAGGACGTCAGCCCCAGCATTTT
D gene: NA; V gene: TRBV3-1/TRBV3-2; J gene: TRBJ1-1; clone size: NA; CDR3 protein: CASSQHSRPGTEAFF; CDR3 DNA: TGTGCCAGCAGCCAACATAGCCGTCCCGGTACTGAAGCTTTCTTT
D gene: TRBD1; V gene: TRBV5-1; J gene: TRBJ1-2; clone size: NA; CDR3 protein: CASSPGQGRDYGYTF; CDR3 DNA: TGCGCCAGCAGCCCTGGACAGGGTCGAGACTATGGCTACACCTTC
D gene: TRBD1; V gene: TRBV7-9; J gene: TRBJ1-2; clone size: NA; CDR3 protein: CASSHSRGDRIGYTF; CDR3 DNA: TGTGCCAGCAGCCACTCCAGGGGGGACCGGATCGGCTACACCTTC
D gene: NA; V gene: TRBV9; J gene: TRBJ2-3; clone size: NA; CDR3 protein: CASSPRQDTDTQYF; CDR3 DNA: TGTGCCAGCAGCCCTCGACAAGACACAGATACGCAGTATTTT
D gene: TRBD1; V gene: TRBV15; J gene: TRBJ1-4; clone size: NA; CDR3 protein: CATSRAGQGNEKLFF; CDR3 DNA: TGTGCCACCAGCAGAGCGGGACAGGGGAATGAAAAACTGTTTTTT
D gene: TRBD2; V gene: TRBV6-6; J gene: TRBJ2-5; clone size: NA; CDR3 protein: CASRVGGTPEWTQYF; CDR3 DNA: TGTGCCAGCCGGGTGGGGGGGACCCCGGAGTGGACCCAGTACTTC
D gene: NA; V gene: TRBV10-2; J gene: TRBJ1-2; clone size: once; CDR3 protein: CASSERGYYGYTF; CDR3 DNA: TGCGCCAGCAGTGAGAGGGGTTACTATGGCTACACCTTC
D gene: NA; V gene: TRBV10-3; J gene: TRBJ1-5; clone size: NA; CDR3 protein: CAISDSGGGNAQHF; CDR3 DNA: TGTGCCATCAGTGACAGCGGCGGAGGGAATGCCCAGCATTTT
D gene: TRBD2; V gene: TRBV7-2; J gene: TRBJ2-3; clone size: NA; CDR3 protein: CASSRRVGGRKTDTQYF; CDR3 DNA: TGTGCCAGCAGCCGTCGGGTGGGGGGGAGGAAAACAGATACGCAGTATTTT
D gene: TRBD1; V gene: TRBV5-4; J gene: TRBJ1-2; clone size: NA; CDR3 protein: CASSLRGQGNYGYTF; CDR3 DNA: TGTGCCAGCAGCTTGAGGGGGCAGGGAAACTATGGCTACACCTTC
D gene: TRBD1; V gene: TRBV9; J gene: TRBJ2-5; clone size: NA; CDR3 protein: CASSMTGARETQYF; CDR3 DNA: TGTGCCAGCAGCATGACAGGGGCGAGGGAGACCCAGTACTTC
D gene: TRBD1; V gene: TRBV19; J gene: TRBJ1-2; clone size: once; CDR3 protein: CASSIDRDYGYTF; CDR3 DNA: TGTGCCAGTAGTATCGACAGGGATTATGGCTACACCTTC
D gene: TRBD1; V gene: TRBV6-1; J gene: TRBJ2-7; clone size: NA; CDR3 protein: CASSGFRTGTYYEQYF; CDR3 DNA: TGTGCCAGCAGTGGTTTTAGGACAGGGACCTACTACGAGCAGTACTTC
D gene: TRBD1; V gene: TRBV29-1; J gene: TRBJ1-2; clone size: NA; CDR3 protein: CSDLTGQGARGYTF; CDR3 DNA: TGCAGCGATTTAACGGGACAGGGGGCAAGGGGCTACACCTTC
D gene: NA; V gene: TRBV14; J gene: TRBJ2-1; clone size: once; CDR3 protein: CASSPSGAGGNEQFF; CDR3 DNA: TGTGCCAGCAGCCCTTCTGGAGCAGGGGGGAATGAGCAGTTCTTC
D gene: NA; V gene: TRBV21-1; J gene: TRBJ2-3; clone size: NA; CDR3 protein: CASSKPFDREGYTDTQYF; CDR3 DNA: TGTGCCAGCAGCAAACCCTTCGATAGGGAGGGATACACAGATACGCAGTATTTT
D gene: NA; V gene: TRBV5-1; J gene: TRBJ2-1; clone size: NA; CDR3 protein: CASSLEAGSSYNEQFF; CDR3 DNA: TGCGCCAGCAGCTTGGAGGCGGGGAGCTCCTACAATGAGCAGTTCTTC
D gene: TRBD1; V gene: TRBV2; J gene: TRBJ2-3; clone size: NA; CDR3 protein: CASSGDRGRVTDTQYF; CDR3 DNA: TGTGCCAGCAGTGGGGACAGGGGACGGGTCACAGATACGCAGTATTTT
D gene: TRBD1; V gene: TRBV5-6; J gene: TRBJ1-3; clone size: NA; CDR3 protein: CASSLGDRRLSGNTIYF; CDR3 DNA: TGTGCCAGCAGCCTCGGGGACAGGAGACTCTCCGGAAACACCATATATTTT
D gene: NA; V gene: TRBV1; J gene: TRBJ1-5; clone size: few; CDR3 protein: CTSSLDRGNQPQHF; CDR3 DNA: TGCACCAGCAGCCTGGACAGAGGCAATCAGCCCCAGCATTTT
D gene: NA; V gene: TRBV6-6; J gene: TRBJ1-3; clone size: NA; CDR3 protein: CASRLGTTGNTIYF; CDR3 DNA: TGTGCCAGCAGGCTCGGGACAACTGGAAACACCATATATTTT
D gene: NA; V gene: TRBV6-5; J gene: TRBJ1-5; clone size: once; CDR3 protein: CASSLLRDQPQHF; CDR3 DNA: TGTGCCAGCAGTCTGCTGCGGGATCAGCCCCAGCATTTT
D gene: TRBD2; V gene: TRBV7-2; J gene: TRBJ2-3; clone size: NA; CDR3 protein: CASSLMRGGAPDTQYF; CDR3 DNA: TGTGCCAGCAGCTTAATGCGCGGGGGGGCCCCAGATACGCAGTATTTT
D gene: NA; V gene: TRBV4-3; J gene: TRBJ2-7; clone size: NA; CDR3 protein: CASSATWPSLEQYF; CDR3 DNA: TGCGCCAGCAGCGCAACGTGGCCATCCCTCGAGCAGTACTTC
D gene: TRBD1; V gene: TRBV5-1; J gene: TRBJ2-1; clone size: once; CDR3 protein: CASSLGRGQGSWNEQFF; CDR3 DNA: TGCGCCAGCAGCTTAGGTCGGGGACAGGGGAGCTGGAATGAGCAGTTCTTC
D gene: NA; V gene: TRBV18; J gene: TRBJ2-1; clone size: NA; CDR3 protein: CASSPGGRTSNEQFF; CDR3 DNA: TGTGCCAGCTCACCAGGGGGCAGGACCAGCAATGAGCAGTTCTTC
D gene: NA; V gene: TRBV6-5; J gene: TRBJ2-1; clone size: NA; CDR3 protein: CASSRQDYNEQFF; CDR3 DNA: TGTGCCAGCAGTCGACAGGATTACAATGAGCAGTTCTTC
D gene: TRBD1; V gene: TRBV6-4; J gene: TRBJ2-1; clone size: NA; CDR3 protein: CASSGQGSYNEQFF; CDR3 DNA: TGTGCCAGCAGTGGACAGGGATCCTACAATGAGCAGTTCTTC
D gene: NA; V gene: TRBV27; J gene: TRBJ2-2; clone size: once; CDR3 protein: CASSSSAGSGELFF; CDR3 DNA: TGTGCCAGCAGCTCCTCGGCGGGGTCCGGGGAGCTGTTTTTT
D gene: NA; V gene: TRBV15; J gene: TRBJ2-1; clone size: NA; CDR3 protein: CATSVRRAPDNEQFF; CDR3 DNA: TGTGCCACCAGCGTTAGGAGGGCCCCGGACAATGAGCAGTTCTTC
D gene: TRBD1; V gene: TRBV28; J gene: TRBJ1-1; clone size: NA; CDR3 protein: CASGDRGNTEAFF; CDR3 DNA: TGTGCCAGCGGTGACAGGGGGAACACTGAAGCTTTCTTT
D gene: TRBD1; V gene: TRBV25-1; J gene: TRBJ2-3; clone size: NA; CDR3 protein: CASNDRGLAADTQYF; CDR3 DNA: TGTGCCAGCAATGACAGGGGTCTCGCGGCAGATACGCAGTATTTT
D gene: TRBD1; V gene: TRBV7-3; J gene: TRBJ1-2; clone size: NA; CDR3 protein: CASSYNRGSGGYTF; CDR3 DNA: TGTGCCAGCAGCTACAACAGGGGGTCCGGTGGCTACACCTTC
D gene: TRBD2; V gene: TRBV7-3; J gene: TRBJ2-5; clone size: once; CDR3 protein: CASSLSGTSGQETQYF; CDR3 DNA: TGTGCCAGCAGCTTATCCGGGACTAGCGGCCAAGAGACCCAGTACTTC
D gene: NA; V gene: TRBV6-5; J gene: TRBJ1-3; clone size: NA; CDR3 protein: CASRLISGNTIYF; CDR3 DNA: TGTGCCAGTCGACTTATCTCTGGAAACACCATATATTTT
D gene: NA; V gene: TRBV11-1; J gene: TRBJ2-7; clone size: NA; CDR3 protein: CASSLNSYEQYF; CDR3 DNA: TGTGCCAGCAGCTTAAACAGCTACGAGCAGTACTTC
D gene: TRBD2; V gene: TRBV6-2/TRBV6-3; J gene: TRBJ2-1; clone size: NA; CDR3 protein: CASSYSISGGARRNYEQFF; CDR3 DNA: TGTGCCAGCAGTTACTCGATTAGCGGGGGGGCACGTAGGAATTATGAGCAGTTCTTC
D gene: NA; V gene: TRBV21-1; J gene: TRBJ2-2; clone size: NA; CDR3 protein: CASSARQVLNTGELFF; CDR3 DNA: TGTGCCAGCAGCGCGAGACAGGTTCTGAACACCGGGGAGCTGTTTTTT
D gene: TRBD2; V gene: TRBV9; J gene: TRBJ2-5; clone size: once; CDR3 protein: CASSEGLAGGGKTQYF; CDR3 DNA: TGTGCCAGCAGCGAGGGACTAGCGGGGGGCGGGAAGACCCAGTACTTC
D gene: NA; V gene: TRBV7-8; J gene: TRBJ1-2; clone size: few; CDR3 protein: CASSLANRVNYGYTF; CDR3 DNA: TGTGCCAGCAGCTTAGCCAACCGAGTTAACTATGGCTACACCTTC
D gene: TRBD1; V gene: TRBV4-3; J gene: TRBJ1-4; clone size: NA; CDR3 protein: CASSQDPGQGNEKLFF; CDR3 DNA: TGCGCCAGCAGCCAGGATCCGGGACAGGGGAATGAAAAACTGTTTTTT